This T cell receptor beta chain was recorded in a study of cytomegalovirus exposure and HLA in healthy donors (dated by TCRdb to 2015 to 2018). With regard to the full study: An earlier analysis of a few hundred of the donors reported 276 Gb of sequence data and 117 million unique TCR beta sequences obtained from 180 million or so T cells. HLA typing included class I and class II loci at four-digit resolution. Of the 350 to 400 genotyped donors, 65% to 90% fell in the genetic ancestry cluster associated with self-reported Caucasian donors. A later analysis re-examined previously published TCR beta repertoires from more than 600 donors and added high-resolution HLA genotyping to investigate patterns of TCR occurrence. An earlier analysis of more than 450 of the donors used high-throughput TCR beta sequencing to judge whether each TCR beta V gene segment behaved as functional or pseudogenic. The T cell repertoires of under 750 subjects were profiled by immunosequencing and related to cytomegalovirus serostatus. To predict cytomegalovirus infection status, the study combined high-throughput TCR immunosequencing, statistical association of individual TCRs with disease status, and machine learning. About 280 gigabases of sequencing data and around 85 million unique TCR sequences made up an early release that covered nearly 650 HLA-typed donors. Alongside the repertoire data, information on donor age, sex, ethnicity and CMV serostatus was compiled. A handful of DR-DQ haplotypes were handled as single units for association and clustering because linkage in the cohort was strong. Among roughly 370 genotyped donors of the cohort, an average of approximately 240,000 unique TCR beta nucleotide sequences were sequenced per donor, about a sixth of them non-productive. Every discovery cohort repertoire had been produced on one sequencing platform. Genome-wide SNP genotypes for about three fifths of the roughly 670 donors were used in a later genetic analysis, which treated that subset as a discovery cohort. The aim of the study was to test whether cataloging public T cell receptors could identify signatures of past pathogen exposure. Along with the approximately 700-subject first cohort, a separate validation cohort of 120 different subjects was used. The later analysis used no new phenotypic data to find candidate immune exposures, relying instead on TCR beta sequences and their occurrence across donors. Typing coverage differed by locus: A, B, C, DRB1 and DQB1 were typed in roughly 620-630 donors, DQA1 in roughly 510, DPA1 in around 600, and DPB1 in just under 480.

This clone was observed a single time. Its antigen has not been determined. Base qualities are not provided; no much larger clone lies one nucleotide away. Receptor libraries were prepared by the immunoSEQ multiplex PCR assay. The multiplex PCR relied on a mix of 60 forward primers for TCR Vbeta segments and 13 reverse primers for TCR Jbeta segments. A multiplex PCR assay on genomic DNA amplified the CDR3 region of rearranged TCR beta genes. The Illumina HiSeq System was used to sequence the amplified TCR beta libraries as 87-base-pair reads. The study's processing was this. Across the 670 or so repertoires, a later analysis counted 75 million to 90 million unique TCR beta chains, around 11 million of which were shared by at least two donors. Raw reads were error-corrected and collapsed into unique sequences by a nearest-neighbor algorithm in which closely related sequences were merged to remove PCR and sequencing errors. To assign V, D and J gene segments, CDR3 sequences were aligned to IMGT reference sequences. Each retained sequence needed at least a six-nucleotide match to both a V gene segment and a J gene segment. A rearrangement was called productive if the CDR3 had no stop codons and remained in frame with V and J, and every other rearrangement was called non-productive. CDR3 was defined according to IMGT convention as the region running from the second conserved V-encoded cysteine to the conserved J-encoded phenylalanine. The earlier analysis of 500 to 650 of the donors excluded any sequence lacking an unambiguous match to a single V gene segment. An earlier analysis of 450 to 650 of the donors called V segments functional above 56.7% productive rearrangements and segregating when the between-donor standard deviation exceeded 5%. A statistical classification framework was developed to diagnose cytomegalovirus status using the catalog of TCR beta chain sequences. In a later analysis, TCR nucleotide sequences were compared against IMGT/GENE-DB human TR gene sequences so that V and J genes could be assigned. A later analysis assigned CDR3 sequences and most-parsimonious VDJ recombination scenarios with the TCRdist pipeline. In a later analysis, every TCR beta chain was defined by the combination of its CDR3 amino acid sequence and its V-gene family, and reads without a unique V-gene family were dropped. As a way to deal with suspected cross-contamination and a sequencing artifact, a later analysis dropped 592 nucleotide sequences that were highly shared and had low generation probability. In a later analysis, a clonal expansion index for each public chain was calculated from normalized within-repertoire ranks of inferred template counts. A later analysis computed generation probabilities with a VDJ recombination model fitted to out-of-frame rearrangements, and checked the results against IGoR. Hypergeometric tests were used in a later analysis to score TCR-TCR, TCR-HLA and TCR-CMV co-occurrence, with a repertoire-size bias correction applied to the TCR pairs. In a later analysis, false discovery rates were estimated by permuting HLA or CMV assignments 20 times. A later analysis grouped co-occurring TCRs with DBSCAN, adding TCRdist sequence similarity when clustering within HLA-allele-positive subsets. Repertoires with fewer than 30,000 or more than 120,000 public chains were left out of co-occurrence clustering, as were a handful of repertoires with anomalous nucleotide sharing. What TCRdb holds here is the immuneACCESS table cut down to in-frame rearrangements. Part of the clones is not present; checked against another copy, under half of the missing clones reflect an unresolved V gene, and the others are unexplained. V and J calls and clone size are as listed in that table; D and trimming were resolved from the DNA. The sample table holds about 190,000 clones, of which around 90% were seen once. The top ten hold more than 1.5% of the sample.

The cohort consisted of more than 650 healthy bone marrow donors. At the time of sampling, every cohort member was nominally healthy, though immune exposures that went unrecorded were likely present. The donor tested CMV seronegative, placing the donor among the roughly 400 seronegative members of the cohort. Every donor gave a peripheral blood sample, and the peripheral blood mononuclear cells from that sample were used for TCR beta sequencing. Genomic DNA was extracted from the blood cell samples with the Qiagen DNeasy Blood Extraction Kit. What the research found in general, with its limitations: A total of 150 to 200 TCR beta chains were listed by the study as associated with cytomegalovirus. A further reported finding was that TCR beta sequences accurately predicted the HLA-A and HLA-B alleles for most subjects in the first cohort. Some IMGT-functional V segments, including TRBV6-2 and TRBV6-3, could not be told apart with the 87-base-pair reads, so those segments were excluded. V-gene and J-gene trimming of TCR beta chains was associated with a missense DCLRE1C variant in a later genetic analysis, and the association was replicated in an independent cohort. A few of the identified cytomegalovirus-associated TCR beta chains were confirmed in vitro to be specific for cytomegalovirus antigens. Broadly in line with IMGT annotations, most TCR beta V segments showed up in productive rearrangements about 90% or about 30% of the time in an earlier analysis of roughly 590 of the donors. In a later analysis, most CMV-associated TCR beta chains were found to appear HLA-restricted, with HLA associations seemingly driven largely by CMV exposure. In a later analysis, HLA-associated TCR beta chains showed more clonal expansion and lower generation probabilities than non-associated chains that were equally common. A later genetic analysis reported fewer N-insertions in productive TCRs among donors in an Asian-associated ancestry cluster than the roughly 690-donor mean. Presence/absence analyses assumed roughly uniform sequencing depth across donors, an assumption that may not hold. According to the authors, the approach could potentially be generalized to other disease states and immunological phenotypes. The sequencing pipeline was judged likely to have produced a cluster of highly shared sequence variants as a technical artifact. Because counts were too low, about 18 rarely observed V segments, including chromosome 9 orphons, were excluded from the earlier analysis of 587 of the donors. In a later analysis, several top co-occurrence clusters were reported to appear linked to parvovirus B19, influenza, CMV and Epstein-Barr virus. This cohort had only TCR beta chains sequenced, and the lack of alpha or paired-chain data limited which features could be detected. Assigning TCR associations to individual alleles was difficult when HLA alleles, especially DR and DQ, strongly co-occurred. Most TCR sequences were observed very rarely across donors, whereas some public TCRs were present in many individuals. According to a later analysis, TCR association rates differed among HLA loci, with DRB1 alleles showing the most associated TCRs and HLA-C alleles showing the fewest. Specific HLA alleles were associated with around 18,000 TCR beta sequences at a false discovery rate of 0.05 in a later analysis. The classifier was reported to diagnose cytomegalovirus status with high specificity and sensitivity in both the original and validation cohorts. CMV serostatus was the only immune exposure information available for the cohort. Linkage disequilibrium might explain the correlated functional status among segregating V segments, but an unknown experimental factor could not be excluded. Because some donors lacked HLA typing at each locus, the association tests relied only on the typed subset.

As encoded in the germline V gene, CDR1 is SNHLY while CDR2 is FYNNEI. Unmatched junction bases come to 9, with V trimmed by 5 bases and J by 5 bases. The CDR3, from cysteine to phenylalanine, totals 15 residues. CDR3 DNA only is kept here, 45 bases in frame from base 1. The chain couples TRBV2 to TRBJ2-1, with 7 middle bases fitting TRBD2. The TCR was taken from a woman aged 18-29 years in good health and CMV-seronegative. The specimen was PBMCs. Here the CDR3 is given as CASSPSGAQHNEQFF. DNA sequence: TGTGCCAGCAGTCCAAGCGGGGCGCAACACAATGAGCAGTTCTTC.